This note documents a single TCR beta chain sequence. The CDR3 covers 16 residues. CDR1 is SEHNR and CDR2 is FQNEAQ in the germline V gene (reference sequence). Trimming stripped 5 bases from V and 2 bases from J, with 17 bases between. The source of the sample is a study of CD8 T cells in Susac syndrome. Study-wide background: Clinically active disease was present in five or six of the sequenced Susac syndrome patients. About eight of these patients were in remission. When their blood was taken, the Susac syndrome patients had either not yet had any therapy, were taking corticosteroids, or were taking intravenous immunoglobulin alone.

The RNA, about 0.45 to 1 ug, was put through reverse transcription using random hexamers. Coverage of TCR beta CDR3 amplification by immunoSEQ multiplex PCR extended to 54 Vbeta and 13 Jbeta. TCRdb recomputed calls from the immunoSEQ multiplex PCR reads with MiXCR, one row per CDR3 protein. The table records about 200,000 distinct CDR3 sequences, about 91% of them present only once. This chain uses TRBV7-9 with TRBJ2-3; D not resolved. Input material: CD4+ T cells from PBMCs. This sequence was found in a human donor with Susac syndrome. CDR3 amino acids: CASSPSQVAPTDTQYF. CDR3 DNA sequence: TGTGCCAGCAGCCCCAGCCAGGTGGCCCCCACAGATACGCAGTATTTT.